The 32 T cell receptor beta chains in this list originate from one sample, sequenced in a study of identical twins. TCRdb reprocessed the 5' RACE reads via MiXCR and lists one record per CDR3 protein. The sample consists of over 200,000 distinct CDR3 sequences, over 5.5% of them appearing once. These data were likewise used in another study, on T cells expressing NK-cell markers.

The source material was CD8+ T cells sorted from blood. The receptors were gathered from a woman between 18 and 29 years old in good health.

A few counts support this clonotype. CDR3: CASSPTSAVPNEQFF. The CDR3 DNA reads as TGTGCCAGCAGCCCCACTAGCGCTGTCCCCAATGAGCAGTTCTTC. The chain carries TRBV3-1 and TRBJ2-1; 7 bases agree with TRBD2. The V and J ends lost 4 bases and 6 bases, in that order; junction bases with no gene match: 9. CDR1 is LGHDT and CDR2 is YNNKEL in the germline V gene (reference sequence). This CDR3 contains 15 residues.

This clonotype turned up a few times. The chain joins TRBV9 to TRBJ2-3; D is unclear. The V gene's germline CDR1 is SGDLS and CDR2 YYNGEE. The CDR3 extends over 16 amino acids. V was trimmed by 2 bases and J by 3 bases, leaving 16 bases between them. The CDR3 DNA sequence: TGTGCCAGCAGCGTTGATGCTAGGCTAGTAACAGATACGCAGTATTTT. It codes for CASSVDARLVTDTQYF.

This clonotype was observed a handful of times. V is TRBV7-9 and J is TRBJ2-1, with 10 bases that match TRBD2. J gave up 8 bases and V 11 bases, and 12 bases lay outside the gene matches. The CDR3 sequence is 14 residues long. The V gene's germline CDR1 is SEHNR and CDR2 FQNEAQ (reference sequence). Written as DNA, the CDR3 is TGTGCCCTTTTAGAGCGGGGGGGCGTCTATGAGCAGTTCTTC. As protein: CALLERGGVYEQFF.

This clonotype came up a few times. This chain links TRBV6-2 or TRBV6-3 with TRBJ2-2, with D possibly matching TRBD2 (6 bases). The CDR3 is 13 residues long. The ends were cut back, 11 bases at V and 2 bases at J, with 12 bases in the middle. CDR1 is MNHEY and CDR2 is SVGEGT in the germline V gene. In DNA, the CDR3 is TGTGCCTCGGAGGGCGATAACACCGGGGAGCTGTTTTTT. Its protein product is CASEGDNTGELFF.

The CDR3 sequence: CSAPLAGPTDTQYF. In DNA form, the CDR3 reads TGCAGTGCTCCCCTAGCGGGACCCACAGATACGCAGTATTTT. The genes are TRBV20-1 and TRBJ2-3; 9 nucleotides match TRBD2. This CDR3 is 14 amino acids long. V lost 5 bases and J lost 2; bases outside the gene matches: 5. From germline, CDR1 is DFQATT and CDR2 SNEGSKA (reference sequence).

In its sample, this clonotype was seen many times. The chain couples TRBV7-8 to TRBJ2-3; D ambiguous. CDR3 length: 13 amino acids. Germline V CDR1 and CDR2: SGHVS, FQNEAQ. Trimming took 0 bases from V and 10 from J, leaving 11 bases between them. CDR3 sequence: CASSLASASAQYF. In DNA, the CDR3 is TGTGCCAGCAGCTTAGCATCTGCCTCGGCGCAGTATTTT.

This clonotype was recorded a few times. For the CDR3, the DNA is TGTGCCAGCAGCCTACTTAAGAGCTCCTACAATGAGCAGTTCTTC. Protein product: CASSLLKSSYNEQFF. The V and J genes are TRBV11-2 and TRBJ2-1; D gene unclear. This CDR3 is 15 amino acids long. V dropped 5 bases and J dropped 0 bases, with 11 bases sitting between them. CDR1 is SGHAT, CDR2 FQNNGV, per germline.

At least ten counts were recorded for this clonotype. The gene calls are TRBV3-1 and TRBJ1-2; D unclear. V shed 4 bases and J shed 5 bases, with 14 bases lying between them. The CDR3 contains 14 residues. CDR1 and CDR2 from the germline V gene are LGHDT and YNNKEL (reference sequence). The CDR3 loop is CASSRDDQPYGYTF. CDR3 nucleotide sequence: TGTGCCAGCAGCCGAGACGACCAACCATATGGCTACACCTTC.

This clonotype showed up many times. The chain combines TRBV15 with TRBJ2-3, with 7 bases identical to TRBD2. CDR3 length: 17 residues. Trimming removed 2 bases from V and 1 base from J; junction bases left unmatched: 9. The germline V gene encodes CDR1 LNHNV and CDR2 YYDKDF (reference sequence). The CDR3 protein is CATSRSLAGPGTDTQYF. In DNA form, the CDR3 reads TGTGCCACCAGCAGATCCTTAGCGGGCCCGGGCACAGATACGCAGTATTTT. Full variable domain (outside the CDR3, taken from reference TRBV15 and TRBJ2-3): DAMVIQNPRYQVTQFGKPVTLSCSQTLNHNVMYWYQQKSSQAPKLLFHYYDKDFNNEADTPDNFQSRRPNTSFCFLDIRSPGLGDTAMYLCATSRSLAGPGTDTQYFGPGTRLTVL.

This chain connects TRBV2 to TRBJ2-1; 8 nucleotides line up with TRBD2. The V and J ends lost 2 bases and 0 bases, in that order; junction bases with no gene match: 3. The CDR3 sequence is 16 residues long. Germline CDR1 is SNHLY and CDR2 is FYNNEI. The DNA of the CDR3 is TGTGCCAGCAGTGAACCCGGGGGGGACTCCTACAATGAGCAGTTCTTC. Protein sequence: CASSEPGGDSYNEQFF.

The chain couples TRBV15 to TRBJ1-1; unclear D gene. The V and J ends lost 0 bases and 4 bases respectively, with 6 bases between them. Germline V gene lookup returns CDR1 LNHNV and CDR2 YYDKDF (reference sequence). The length of the CDR3 is 13 residues. CDR3 DNA: TGTGCCACCAGCAGAGAGCGGGGCACTGAAGCTTTCTTT. It codes for CATSRERGTEAFF.

This clonotype was observed many times. The J gene is TRBJ2-1, the V gene TRBV29-1, with unresolved D. Germline V CDR1 and CDR2: SQVTM, ANQGSEA. Trimming pared 2 bases from V and 8 bases from J, leaving 10 bases between. The CDR3 sequence is 12 residues long. The CDR3 reads CSVEPTGDEQFF. The CDR3 nucleotides read TGCAGCGTTGAACCGACTGGGGATGAGCAGTTCTTC.

This clonotype turned up a few times. The chain uses TRBV20-1 and TRBJ1-2; no definite D call. V lost 0 bases and J lost 3, with 11 bases in between. The CDR3 is made up of 14 amino acids. Per germline, CDR1 DFQATT and CDR2 SNEGSKA (reference sequence). The chain's CDR3 is CSARDDRRDYGYTF. The CDR3 DNA sequence: TGCAGTGCTAGAGATGATAGGCGGGACTATGGCTACACCTTC.

In this sample, this clonotype turned up once. The junction and the germline gene differ at one end; a read error may be behind it. This chain connects TRBV20-1 to TRBJ2-3, with TRBD2 matching over 8 bases. Germline lookup yields CDR1 DFQATT and CDR2 SNEGSKA (reference sequence). CDR3 length: 18 residues. This CDR3 is CSARGPQPPGLVEDTQCF. The CDR3 nucleotides are TGCAGTGCTAGAGGACCCCAGCCTCCGGGACTAGTAGAAGATACGCAGTGTTTT.

V usage is TRBV20-1 and J usage is TRBJ1-1; 7 nucleotides match TRBD1. Trimming cost V 0 bases and J 4 bases; bases outside gene matches: 11. The CDR3 sequence is 16 residues long. Germline CDR1 and CDR2: DFQATT and SNEGSKA (reference sequence). For the CDR3, the DNA is TGCAGTGCTAGAGATCGATGGGCAGGGGGGAGCACTGAAGCTTTCTTT. This translates into CSARDRWAGGSTEAFF.

This clonotype was recorded at least ten times. V gene TRBV7-2 combines with J gene TRBJ2-5; possibly TRBD2 for D (6 bases). V dropped 5 bases and J dropped 5 bases, with 24 bases sitting between them. Germline-derived CDR1 and CDR2 are SGHTA and FQGNSA. This CDR3 spans 17 amino acids. The CDR3 DNA is TGTGCCAGCAGCCCAAGACCGGGAGTACTCCCTCGGGAGACCCAGTACTTC. Encoded protein: CASSPRPGVLPRETQYF.

A note on this clonotype: A much larger clonotype is one base distant, so this may be a read error. The CDR3 is CASSFGLYYEQYF. In DNA, the CDR3 is TGTGCCAGCAGTTTCGGACTCTACTACGAGCAGTACTTC. The chain is built from TRBV12-3 or TRBV12-4 and TRBJ2-7, with TRBD2 as a possible D gene (5 bases). V shed 3 bases and J shed 3 bases, with 9 bases lying between them. The CDR3 has 13 residues.

This clonotype was detected only a few times. The chain recombines TRBV5-1 with TRBJ2-7, with D possibly being TRBD2 (7 bases). The CDR3 sequence is 16 residues long. Looked up from germline, CDR1 is SGHRS and CDR2 is YFSETQ. V shed 4 bases and J shed 3 bases, with 20 bases lying between them. CDR3 bases: TGCGCCAGCAGCGGAGAGGGGGGGCGCGTGATCTACGAGCAGTACTTC. It codes for CASSGEGGRVIYEQYF.

The V gene is TRBV12-5, the J gene TRBJ2-7; 7 bases match TRBD1. The CDR3 runs to 14 residues. V shed 1 base and J 1 base; nucleotides not matched to a gene: 1. CDR1 is LGHNT and CDR2 is FRNRAP in the germline V gene. The CDR3 reads CASGLGDRSYEQYF. In nucleotides, the CDR3 is TGTGCTAGTGGTTTGGGGGACAGATCCTACGAGCAGTACTTC.

The sample holds many counts of this clonotype. The V gene is TRBV25-1, the J gene TRBJ1-4; no reliable D call. Germline V lookup: CDR1 MGHDK, CDR2 SYGVNS. This CDR3 spans 10 amino acids. V was shortened by 7 bases and J by 6 bases, with 3 bases between the two germline ends. For the CDR3, the DNA is TGTGCCAGCATGGATGAAAAACTGTTTTTT. Translated: CASMDEKLFF.

This clonotype was recorded a few times. V is TRBV4-1 and J is TRBJ2-1, with D perhaps matching TRBD1 or TRBD2 (5 bases each). Trimming cost V 4 bases and J 10 bases, with 11 bases left between them. CDR1 and CDR2 (germline): MGHRA, YSYEKL. This CDR3 has 12 amino acids. The CDR3 spells CASSPLRGEQFF. The CDR3 nucleotides are TGCGCCAGCAGCCCACTTCGGGGCGAGCAGTTCTTC.

The chain couples TRBV7-9 to TRBJ2-1; no firm D call. Germline V CDR1 and CDR2: SEHNR, FQNEAQ (reference sequence). Trimming shortened V by 2 bases and J by 8 bases, and 7 bases separated the two germline ends. The CDR3 is made up of 12 amino acids. The CDR3 reads CASSLNVDEQFF. CDR3 coding DNA: TGTGCCAGCAGCTTAAACGTGGATGAGCAGTTCTTC. The entire variable domain, with the rest obtained from reference TRBV7-9 and TRBJ2-1, is as follows: DTGVSQNPRHKITKRGQNVTFRCDPISEHNRLYWYRQTLGQGPEFLTYFQNEAQLEKSRLLSDRFSAERPKGSFSTLEIQRTEQGDSAMYLCASSLNVDEQFFGPGTRLTVL.

This clonotype was seen a handful of times. V usage is TRBV6-5 and J usage is TRBJ2-7; D might be TRBD1 (6 bases). Trimming left V 4 bases short and J 0 bases short, with 10 bases between. The CDR3 loop spans 14 amino acids. Germline V gene data show CDR1 as MNHEY and CDR2 as SVGAGI. The CDR3: CASSSARGSYEQYF. The CDR3 coding sequence is TGTGCCAGCAGTTCAGCCAGGGGCTCCTACGAGCAGTACTTC.

The chain carries TRBV3-1 and TRBJ1-4; D is perhaps TRBD1 (6 bases). The germline V gene encodes CDR1 LGHDT and CDR2 YNNKEL (reference sequence). This CDR3 has 15 amino acids. With 4 bases removed from V and 10 bases from J, the gap between germline ends came to 19 bases. Here the CDR3 DNA reads TGTGCCAGCAGCCCACCGGACAGCTTGGATGGAAAACTGTTTTTT. This codes for CASSPPDSLDGKLFF. The variable domain in full, completed from reference TRBV3-1 and TRBJ1-4, reads DTAVSQTPKYLVTQMGNDKSIKCEQNLGHDTMYWYKQDSKKFLKIMFSYNNKELIINETVPNRFSPKSPDKAHLNLHINSLELGDSAVYFCASSPPDSLDGKLFFGSGTQLSVL.

This clonotype occurred a few times. V usage is TRBV12-5 and J usage is TRBJ2-3; 14 bases are a match to TRBD2. CDR1 is LGHNT and CDR2 is FRNRAP in the germline V gene. The CDR3 loop spans 18 amino acids. With 2 bases clipped from V and 4 bases from J, the junction kept 8 bases outside the gene matches. Here the CDR3 reads CASGLNAGTSGSADTQYF. The CDR3 DNA reads as TGTGCTAGTGGTTTGAACGCCGGGACTAGCGGGAGCGCAGATACGCAGTATTTT.

The rearrangement uses TRBV19 and TRBJ1-1; D gene unclear. The germline gives CDR1 LNHDA, CDR2 SQIVND (reference sequence). Trimming removed 1 base at V and 1 base at J, with 4 bases between. The CDR3 is made up of 13 amino acids. The CDR3 here is CASSIGGNTEAFF. DNA of the CDR3: TGTGCCAGTAGTATAGGGGGGAACACTGAAGCTTTCTTT. The full variable domain, rest sourced from reference TRBV19 and TRBJ1-1, is DGGITQSPKYLFRKEGQNVTLSCEQNLNHDAMYWYRQDPGQGLRLIYYSQIVNDFQKGDIAEGYSVSREKKESFPLTVTSAQKNPTAFYLCASSIGGNTEAFFGQGTRLTVV.

This clonotype was detected many times. The chain carries TRBV7-8 and TRBJ1-1; TRBD1 agrees at 8 bases. The trim removed 5 bases at V and 1 base at J, leaving 9 bases unmatched. Germline V gives CDR1 SGHVS, CDR2 FQNEAQ. The CDR3 is made up of 16 amino acids. The CDR3 loop reads CASSTFSGTGNTEAFF. CDR3 bases: TGTGCCAGCAGCACTTTTTCCGGGACAGGGAACACTGAAGCTTTCTTT.

This chain connects TRBV12-3 or TRBV12-4 to TRBJ2-4, with D hard to call. The CDR3 sequence is 19 residues long. V was trimmed by 5 bases and J by 0 bases, leaving 23 bases between them. CDR3 in amino acids: CASSTGRAQMRLAKNIQYF. As DNA, the CDR3 is TGTGCCAGCAGTACGGGTCGGGCCCAGATGCGCCTAGCCAAAAACATTCAGTACTTC.

This sequence joins TRBV20-1 and TRBJ2-7, with 9 nucleotides matching TRBD2. The CDR3 spans 13 residues. CDR1 is DFQATT and CDR2 is SNEGSKA in the germline V gene (reference sequence). J was trimmed by 4 bases and V by 1 base; bases with no gene match: 2. CDR3 nucleotide sequence: TGCAGTGCTAGAGGGCTAGCGGGGTACGAGCAGTACTTC. Residues: CSARGLAGYEQYF.

This clonotype has a count of ten or more. The rearrangement links TRBV10-3 to TRBJ2-7, with 7 bases fitting TRBD1. The CDR3 spans 11 residues. The J segment lost 11 bases and the V segment lost 0 bases, leaving 1 base of the junction unmatched. Germline V gives CDR1 ENHRY, CDR2 SYGVKD. CDR3 coding DNA: TGTGCCATCAGTGAGTCGACAGGGAAGTACTTC. Its translation: CAISESTGKYF.

This clonotype was observed at least ten times. This chain's CDR3 is CAAHFDAGLNTEAFF. In DNA, the CDR3 is TGTGCCGCGCACTTCGACGCTGGGCTTAACACTGAAGCTTTCTTT. This sequence joins TRBV10-3 and TRBJ1-1; D is undetermined. CDR1 ENHRY and CDR2 SYGVKD come from the germline V gene. CDR3 length: 15 residues. Trimming left V 11 bases short and J 2 bases short, with 21 bases between.

This clonotype was observed at least ten times. The chain employs TRBV5-5 and TRBJ2-3; D call uncertain. The CDR3 totals 14 residues. The V and J ends lost 0 bases and 4 bases respectively, with 9 bases between them. CDR1 and CDR2 from the germline V gene are SGHKS and YYEKEE (reference sequence). The CDR3 sequence is CASSLADRSDTQYF. Here the CDR3 DNA reads TGTGCCAGCAGCTTGGCCGACCGTTCAGATACGCAGTATTTT.